This T cell receptor (beta chain) was observed in a study of graft-versus-host responses after intestinal transplantation. Across the study: Among the recipients, transplants were multivisceral, liver-intestinal, or isolated intestinal. Study-wide findings and caveats: Allograft clonal ratios (graft-versus-host to host-versus-graft) were high in patients who had graft-donor T cell macrochimerism. The recipient marrow held GvH clones, and some of them showed up first in ileum or blood.

CDR3 length: 15 amino acids. Per the germline V gene, CDR1 is MNHEY and CDR2 is SVGAGI. V dropped 2 bases and J dropped 0 bases, with 5 bases sitting between them. The protocol was immunoSEQ multiplex PCR, while the TCRdb copy is restricted to in-frame clones and leaves out a portion. This table has some 90,000 clones, around nine tenths appearing once. To note about this clone: Its antigen is currently unknown.

This TCR was sampled from a human donor who received an intestinal transplant. This sequence joins TRBV6-5 and TRBJ2-6; D is undetermined. The specimen comprised unstimulated CD4+ T cells sorted from spleen or lymph node cells, sampled before intestinal transplant. CDR3 in amino acids: CASSYPGSGANVLTF. The CDR3 DNA reads TGTGCCAGCAGTTACCCTGGCTCTGGGGCCAACGTCCTGACTTTC.